One sample yielded the 31 T cell receptor beta chains listed below, sequenced in a study of shared clonotypes between healthy human individuals. Measured with immunoSEQ multiplex PCR; TCRdb has only the in-frame clones, and not every one. The sample records millions of clones, approximately 94% being singletons. Naive CD8 populations comprised CD45RO-negative cells positively selected for CCR7, excluding terminally differentiated effector memory CD45RA+ cells. Input material: naive CD8+ T cells from PBMCs. The source is a man younger than 35 in good health. Some clones in this sample may be carry-over from other donors' samples.

V usage is TRBV27 and J usage is TRBJ2-7; 8 nucleotides line up with TRBD2. This CDR3 contains 14 residues. The trim removed 7 bases at V and 5 bases at J, leaving 10 bases unmatched. Looked up from germline, CDR1 is MNHEY and CDR2 is SMNVEV (reference sequence). The CDR3, as DNA: TGTGCCAGCAAGACACGAGGCGGGAGGCACGAGCAGTACTTC. Its protein product is CASKTRGGRHEQYF.

This chain connects TRBV9 to TRBJ2-1; D not certain. V lost 4 bases and J 5 bases, leaving 25 bases between the germline ends. The CDR3 sequence is 18 residues long. Germline CDR1 and CDR2: SGDLS and YYNGEE. The CDR3 DNA sequence: TGTGCCAGCAGCCACAGTCGGATCGACGGCCGAGGAGACAATGAGCAGTTCTTC. It yields the protein CASSHSRIDGRGDNEQFF.

This chain connects TRBV15 to TRBJ2-7; 7 bases are shared with TRBD1. This CDR3 has 13 amino acids. With V trimmed by 9 bases and J by 0 bases, 5 bases remained unmatched. Germline CDR1 reads LNHNV; CDR2 reads YYDKDF (reference sequence). CDR3 nucleotide sequence: TGTGCCACTTCGACAGGGAACTCCTACGAGCAGTACTTC. Translating gives CATSTGNSYEQYF.

The sample holds a few counts of this clone. V and J are TRBV7-9 and TRBJ1-1; D not certain. V was pared by 8 bases and J by 6 bases, with 13 bases between. The CDR3 contains 12 residues. In germline, CDR1 is SEHNR, CDR2 FQNEAQ (reference sequence). DNA of the CDR3: TGTGCCAGCCGTTACTCTGAGGCTGAAGCTTTCTTT. This codes for CASRYSEAEAFF. The entire variable domain, with the rest obtained from reference TRBV7-9 and TRBJ1-1, is as follows: DTGVSQNPRHKITKRGQNVTFRCDPISEHNRLYWYRQTLGQGPEFLTYFQNEAQLEKSRLLSDRFSAERPKGSFSTLEIQRTEQGDSAMYLCASRYSEAEAFFGQGTRLTVV.

The V call is TRBV2, the J call TRBJ2-1, with D possibly TRBD2 on 5 matching bases. V gave up 3 bases and J gave up 7 bases, with 19 bases separating them. CDR3 length: 16 residues. Germline V CDR1 and CDR2: SNHLY, FYNNEI. Written as DNA, the CDR3 is TGTGCCAGCAGTGAGTTCACATCGGCTCCGGGGAATGAGCAGTTCTTC. This sequence encodes CASSEFTSAPGNEQFF.

The chain carries TRBV6-6 and TRBJ1-1; perhaps TRBD1 as D (6 bases). This CDR3 region has 14 residues. Trimming removed 5 bases from V and 1 base from J, with 11 bases in between. CDR1 and CDR2 from the germline V gene are MNHNY and SVGAGI (reference sequence). The CDR3 sequence is CASSHRAGNTEAFF. In DNA form, the CDR3 reads TGTGCCAGCAGTCACAGGGCAGGGAACACTGAAGCTTTCTTT.

V and J are TRBV5-4 and TRBJ2-7; 8 positions agree with TRBD2. Losses at the gene ends were 3 bases for V and 3 bases for J; bases not matched to a gene: 8. The CDR3 loop spans 15 amino acids. The V gene's germline CDR1 is SGHNT and CDR2 YYREEE (reference sequence). DNA of the CDR3: TGTGCCAGCAGCTCGGGACTAGTGGGCTTCTACGAGCAGTACTTC. It is translated as CASSSGLVGFYEQYF.

In the case of this clone: At the DNA level, this CDR3 is encoded by other sequences in the same sample as well. The chain employs TRBV19 and TRBJ2-3; 8 bases map to TRBD2. The CDR3 is 15 residues long. Germline V gives CDR1 LNHDA, CDR2 SQIVND (reference sequence). With V trimmed by 2 bases and J by 0 bases, 1 base remained unmatched. CDR3 coding DNA: TGTGCCAGTAGTATACGGGGGGGTAGCACAGATACGCAGTATTTT. Encoded protein: CASSIRGGSTDTQYF.

This chain joins TRBV7-6 and TRBJ2-1; no reliable D call. V lost 3 bases, J lost 2 bases, and 8 bases lay in between. The CDR3 covers 14 residues. Germline CDR1 and CDR2: SGHVS and FNYEAQ. Written as DNA, the CDR3 is TGTGCCAGCAGCTTTTCCGCCACCTACAATGAGCAGTTCTTC. This gives the protein CASSFSATYNEQFF.

The chain joins TRBV9 to TRBJ2-7; TRBD2 matches at 8 bases. The germline V gene has CDR1 SGDLS and CDR2 YYNGEE. Germline trimming cut 0 bases from V and 0 bases from J; bases unmatched to any gene: 5. CDR3 length equals 16 residues. CDR3 coding DNA: TGTGCCAGCAGCGTAGTCGGGGGGGCAAGCTCCTACGAGCAGTACTTC. Protein product: CASSVVGGASSYEQYF.

Worth noting for this clone: The same CDR3 can be traced to other DNA sequences in this sample. This rearrangement joins TRBV9 to TRBJ2-7; tentatively, D is TRBD2 (6 bases). Trimming left V 3 bases short and J 2 bases short, with 12 bases between. The CDR3 runs to 14 residues. Germline values: CDR1 SGDLS, CDR2 YYNGEE. CDR3 nucleotide sequence: TGTGCCAGCAGCGGTCGGGACTCTCCCTACGAGCAGTACTTC. Protein sequence: CASSGRDSPYEQYF.

The J gene is TRBJ2-5, the V gene TRBV28; maybe TRBD2 (5 bases). Trimming pared 5 bases from V and 0 bases from J, leaving 10 bases between. CDR1 and CDR2 from the germline V gene are MDHEN and SYDVKM. CDR3 length: 14 amino acids. CDR3 nucleotides: TGTGCCAGCAGTAAACTAGAGAACCAAGAGACCCAGTACTTC. It is translated as CASSKLENQETQYF.

The chain is built from TRBV19 and TRBJ2-7; D is tentatively TRBD1 or TRBD2 (5 bases each). This CDR3 has 14 residues. V was cut by 7 bases and J by 4 bases, with 17 bases left in between. The germline V gene encodes CDR1 LNHDA and CDR2 SQIVND (reference sequence). CDR3 bases: TGTGCCAGTACCGTTGGTGGGGGATCGTACGAGCAGTACTTC. Its translation is CASTVGGGSYEQYF.

V and J are TRBV4-1 and TRBJ2-7, with TRBD2 as a possible D gene (5 bases). Trimming shortened V by 1 base and J by 0 bases, and 10 bases separated the two germline ends. The V gene's germline CDR1 is MGHRA and CDR2 YSYEKL. This CDR3 spans 15 amino acids. Here the CDR3 DNA reads TGCGCCAGCAGCCAAGGGGGAGCTATCTCCTACGAGCAGTACTTC. It codes for CASSQGGAISYEQYF.

This clone occurred once. V is TRBV6-5 and J is TRBJ1-2; D is perhaps TRBD1 (6 bases). From germline, CDR1 is MNHEY and CDR2 SVGAGI. This CDR3 is 14 amino acids long. V lost 5 bases, J lost 2 bases, and 12 bases lay in between. This chain's CDR3 is CASSQTRGNYGYTF. CDR3 nucleotides: TGTGCCAGCAGTCAGACCAGGGGCAACTATGGCTACACCTTC.

This chain links TRBV27 with TRBJ2-7; weak D call: TRBD1 (5 bases). The CDR3 covers 14 residues. Trimming cost V 6 bases and J 4 bases, with 16 bases left between them. Germline CDR1 reads MNHEY; CDR2 reads SMNVEV (reference sequence). Here the CDR3 reads CASSTASQGYEQYF. The CDR3 DNA follows: TGTGCCAGCAGCACAGCGAGTCAGGGATACGAGCAGTACTTC.

This rearrangement joins TRBV27 to TRBJ2-7; 15 bases map to TRBD2. The CDR3 is 17 residues long. J lost 4 bases, V lost 6 bases, and 10 bases had no gene match. From germline, CDR1 is MNHEY and CDR2 SMNVEV (reference sequence). The CDR3: CASSLLGTSGRWYEQYF. CDR3 coding DNA: TGTGCCAGCAGCTTGTTGGGGACTAGCGGGAGGTGGTACGAGCAGTACTTC.

A few counts support this clone. The chain combines TRBV7-9 with TRBJ1-1; weak D call: TRBD1 (5 bases). Germline-derived CDR1 and CDR2 are SEHNR and FQNEAQ (reference sequence). This CDR3 is built from 15 residues. With 5 bases removed from V and 1 base from J, the gap between germline ends came to 14 bases. CDR3 in DNA: TGTGCCAGCAGCCGACGGGGGGAGAGGAACACTGAAGCTTTCTTT. Protein sequence: CASSRRGERNTEAFF.

This chain uses TRBV19 with TRBJ1-5, with 7 bases identical to TRBD1. The CDR3 has 16 residues. Unmatched junction bases numbered 11, after V lost 0 bases and J lost 9 bases. The V gene's germline CDR1 is LNHDA and CDR2 SQIVND (reference sequence). The DNA for the CDR3 is TGTGCCAGTAGTATAGAAACCGGGACAGCCACTTGGCCCCAGCATTTT. This sequence encodes CASSIETGTATWPQHF.

This clone was detected only once. This chain uses TRBV5-6 with TRBJ2-5; possible D gene TRBD2, 6 bases. Looked up from germline, CDR1 is SGHDT and CDR2 is YYEEEE. Trimming pared 5 bases from V and 8 bases from J, leaving 22 bases between. The CDR3 has 15 amino acids. The CDR3, as DNA: TGTGCCAGCAGTTCTACCGGGACTTCAGCTAGCACCCAGTACTTC. Residues: CASSSTGTSASTQYF.

The chain carries TRBV5-1 and TRBJ2-7, with TRBD1 identical over 7 bases. Germline-derived CDR1 and CDR2 are SGHRS and YFSETQ. With V trimmed by 3 bases and J by 5 bases, 8 bases remained unmatched. The CDR3 is 14 residues long. As DNA, the CDR3 is TGCGCCAGCAGCTCGGGACAGTACGTTAACGAGCAGTACTTC. Translated, it gives CASSSGQYVNEQYF.

The rearrangement joins TRBV10-3 to TRBJ1-5; no firm D call. Germline loops: CDR1 ENHRY, CDR2 SYGVKD. The V and J ends lost 4 bases and 4 bases respectively, with 5 bases between them. The CDR3 sequence is 12 residues long. CDR3 loop: CAISGTNQPQHF. CDR3 coding DNA: TGTGCCATCAGTGGCACTAATCAGCCCCAGCATTTT.

This clone was seen only once. CDR3 sequence reads: CASSLRGRGANNEQFF. CDR3 nucleotides: TGTGCCAGCAGTTTACGGGGCAGGGGGGCAAACAATGAGCAGTTCTTC. The rearrangement uses TRBV28 and TRBJ2-1, with a possible D match to TRBD1 (7 bases). V lost 2 bases and J lost 5, with 16 bases in between. Germline V lookup: CDR1 MDHEN, CDR2 SYDVKM. CDR3 length: 16 amino acids.

V gene TRBV9 combines with J gene TRBJ2-1, with 10 bases fitting TRBD2. This CDR3 is 17 amino acids long. The trim removed 4 bases at V and 2 bases at J, leaving 9 bases unmatched. Per germline, CDR1 SGDLS and CDR2 YYNGEE. The CDR3 DNA reads as TGTGCCAGCAGCCTGAAACCGGGACTAGCGCCCTACAATGAGCAGTTCTTC. It yields the protein CASSLKPGLAPYNEQFF.

The gene calls are TRBV15 and TRBJ1-2; no firm D call. The germline gives CDR1 LNHNV, CDR2 YYDKDF (reference sequence). V was cut by 0 bases and J by 8 bases, with 10 bases left in between. CDR3 size: 13 residues. The CDR3 DNA sequence: TGTGCCACCAGCAGAGATTCCGGGTCCGGCTACACCTTC. Encoded protein: CATSRDSGSGYTF.

The genes are TRBV7-6 and TRBJ2-7; 7 positions agree with TRBD1. Germline V CDR1 and CDR2: SGHVS, FNYEAQ. V lost 5 bases to trimming and J lost 5 bases; unmatched junction nucleotides: 6. This CDR3 contains 13 residues. The CDR3 protein is CASSIDRDNEQYF. CDR3 bases: TGTGCCAGCAGCATCGACAGGGACAACGAGCAGTACTTC.

The chain couples TRBV7-6 to TRBJ2-1; D not certain. The CDR3 spans 12 residues. Trimming shortened V by 3 bases and J by 5 bases, and 5 bases separated the two germline ends. From germline, CDR1 is SGHVS and CDR2 FNYEAQ. The CDR3 nucleotides are TGTGCCAGCAGCTTCAAAGACAATGAGCAGTTCTTC. It is translated as CASSFKDNEQFF.

This chain uses TRBV5-1 with TRBJ1-6, with D unresolved. This CDR3 spans 15 amino acids. Germline V gene sequence: CDR1 SGHRS, CDR2 YFSETQ. Trimming removed 0 bases from V and 10 bases from J, with 14 bases in between. CDR3 DNA: TGCGCCAGCAGCTTGGGAGTAGGGATGGAGTCACCCCTCCACTTT. Protein sequence: CASSLGVGMESPLHF.

The chain uses TRBV6-1 and TRBJ2-1, with 15 positions matching TRBD2. Germline CDR1 reads MNHNS; CDR2 reads SASEGT. The CDR3 is 15 amino acids. Trimming took 4 bases from V and 9 from J; bases not matched to a gene: 4. CDR3 sequence: CASSGTSGREGEQFF. The DNA for the CDR3 is TGTGCCAGCAGTGGGACTAGCGGGAGGGAGGGTGAGCAGTTCTTC.

Written as DNA, the CDR3 is TGTGCCAGCAGTTACCCCGAGGGCGCATTGGGAAACACCATATATTTT. Translated, it gives CASSYPEGALGNTIYF. This chain links TRBV6-5 with TRBJ1-3; D is unclear. V was pared by 2 bases and J by 4 bases, with 15 bases between. The germline gives CDR1 MNHEY, CDR2 SVGAGI. The CDR3 runs to 16 residues.

The rearrangement joins TRBV27 to TRBJ2-2; 8 positions agree with TRBD1. The CDR3 length is 17 residues. Germline V gene data show CDR1 as MNHEY and CDR2 as SMNVEV (reference sequence). The V and J ends lost 3 bases and 4 bases, in that order; junction bases with no gene match: 10. The CDR3 spells CASSFQGAFSSTGELFF. The DNA of the CDR3 is TGTGCCAGCAGTTTCCAGGGGGCCTTTTCGAGCACCGGGGAGCTGTTTTTT.